These 30 T cell receptor beta chains were sequenced from one sample in a study of T cell clones after liver transplantation. Assay used: immunoSEQ multiplex PCR; TCRdb lists only in-frame clones, some missing. The repertoire holds roughly 53,000 clones, with less than 75% as singletons. The sample here was CD4+ T cells from blood, taken at the 22-month timepoint. The receptors come from a human patient who received a liver transplant. Some T cells may be graft donor cells.

The J gene is TRBJ2-1, the V gene TRBV11-2; no reliable D call. Per germline, CDR1 SGHAT and CDR2 FQNNGV. V was cut by 2 bases and J by 7 bases, with 9 bases left in between. CDR3 size: 13 residues. The CDR3 DNA is TGTGCCAGCAGCTTAAGTCGGAGAAATGAGCAGTTCTTC. It encodes CASSLSRRNEQFF.

This chain uses TRBV18 with TRBJ1-1; 9 positions match TRBD1. The CDR3 has 20 amino acids. Germline V gene lookup returns CDR1 KGHSH and CDR2 LQKENI. J lost 3 bases, V lost 3 bases, and 20 bases had no gene match. The CDR3 bases are TGTGCCAGCTCACCCTTTAAATTAGTCCCGGGACAGGGCGGAGACACTGAAGCTTTCTTT. This gives the protein CASSPFKLVPGQGGDTEAFF.

The J gene is TRBJ1-4, the V gene TRBV9, with TRBD1 matching over 7 bases. Germline loops: CDR1 SGDLS, CDR2 YYNGEE. This CDR3 region has 16 residues. Trimming at V came to 4 bases and at J to 2 bases, leaving 8 bases not matched to a gene. CDR3 nucleotides: TGTGCCAGCAGCTCAAACCCGACAGGGACTAATGAAAAACTGTTTTTT. As protein: CASSSNPTGTNEKLFF.

The V and J genes are TRBV27 and TRBJ2-2; 8 bases match TRBD1. The germline V gene has CDR1 MNHEY and CDR2 SMNVEV (reference sequence). The J segment lost 0 bases and the V segment lost 6 bases, leaving 3 bases of the junction unmatched. CDR3 length equals 15 residues. CDR3 in DNA: TGTGCCAGCAGGGGGACAGGAACGAACACCGGGGAGCTGTTTTTT. This encodes CASRGTGTNTGELFF.

This clone was seen a single time. This chain uses TRBV6-6 with TRBJ2-5; D gene ambiguous. This CDR3 has 13 amino acids. The V gene's germline CDR1 is MNHNY and CDR2 SVGAGI (reference sequence). V lost 6 bases and J 0 bases, leaving 8 bases between the germline ends. CDR3 sequence (DNA): TGTGCCAGCAGCTTCGGGTACCAAGAGACCCAGTACTTC. It yields the protein CASSFGYQETQYF.

A few counts support this clone. The chain has TRBV9 and TRBJ1-6, with D unresolved. The V and J ends lost 3 bases and 5 bases respectively, with 18 bases between them. This CDR3 region has 17 residues. Looked up from germline, CDR1 is SGDLS and CDR2 is YYNGEE. The CDR3 is CASSATPGGWDNSPLHF. CDR3 DNA: TGTGCCAGCAGCGCTACCCCAGGCGGCTGGGATAATTCACCCCTCCACTTT.

This clone was detected only a few times. The J gene is TRBJ2-2, the V gene TRBV6-1; maybe TRBD2 (5 bases). This CDR3 contains 14 residues. Germline V gene sequence: CDR1 MNHNS, CDR2 SASEGT. V shed 7 bases and J shed 6 bases, with 15 bases lying between them. The CDR3, as DNA: TGTGCCAGCATCCTCGAAAGGCGGGCCGGGGAGCTGTTTTTT. Its translation is CASILERRAGELFF.

The chain joins TRBV19 to TRBJ2-5; 10 nucleotides agree with TRBD1. This CDR3 has 18 residues. V lost 4 bases to trimming and J lost 2 bases; unmatched junction nucleotides: 13. Per germline, CDR1 LNHDA and CDR2 SQIVND (reference sequence). The chain's CDR3 is CASSTGTGAPIYQETQYF. The CDR3 bases are TGTGCCAGTAGTACCGGGACAGGGGCCCCAATATATCAAGAGACCCAGTACTTC.

This chain uses TRBV5-5 with TRBJ2-1; D not resolved. The CDR3 totals 15 residues. Germline CDR1 and CDR2: SGHKS and YYEKEE (reference sequence). V was trimmed by 4 bases and J by 8 bases, leaving 19 bases between them. CDR3 protein: CASSATTTLDHEQFF. As DNA, the CDR3 is TGTGCCAGCAGCGCAACGACAACCCTTGACCATGAGCAGTTCTTC. Based on the CDR3 plus reference TRBV5-5 and TRBJ2-1, the full variable domain is DAGVTQSPTHLIKTRGQQVTLRCSPISGHKSVSWYQQVLGQGPQFIFQYYEKEERGRGNFPDRFSARQFPNYSSELNVNALLLGDSALYLCASSATTTLDHEQFFGPGTRLTVL.

This chain links TRBV19 with TRBJ1-5; tentative D call: TRBD1 (6 bases). Trimming stripped 6 bases from V and 2 bases from J, with 14 bases between. The CDR3 runs 15 residues. The germline gives CDR1 LNHDA, CDR2 SQIVND (reference sequence). CDR3 loop: CASSSRGSGNQPQHF. The CDR3 DNA is TGTGCCAGTAGCTCAAGGGGGTCAGGCAATCAGCCCCAGCATTTT.

The chain employs TRBV30 and TRBJ1-1, with 12 nucleotides matching TRBD1. There are 15 residues in the CDR3. V lost 1 base to trimming and J lost 6 bases; unmatched junction nucleotides: 6. The germline V gene has CDR1 GTSNPN and CDR2 SVGIG (reference sequence). CDR3 sequence reads: CAWSGRGQGAPEAFF. Here the CDR3 DNA reads TGTGCCTGGAGTGGTCGGGGACAGGGGGCTCCTGAAGCTTTCTTT. Full variable domain (missing parts from reference TRBV30 and TRBJ1-1): SQTIHQWPATLVQPVGSPLSLECTVEGTSNPNLYWYRQAAGRGLQLLFYSVGIGQISSEVPQNLSASRPQDRQFILSSKKLLLSDSGFYLCAWSGRGQGAPEAFFGQGTRLTVV.

This sequence joins TRBV27 and TRBJ2-7; D is uncertain. The CDR3 is made up of 14 amino acids. The V end lost 3 bases, the J end lost 0 bases, and 9 bases lay between the germline ends. The germline gives CDR1 MNHEY, CDR2 SMNVEV (reference sequence). The CDR3 region has the DNA TGTGCCAGCAGTTTGGGCAGCTCCTCCTACGAGCAGTACTTC. Its translation is CASSLGSSSYEQYF.

This clone was recorded a few times. V is TRBV28 and J is TRBJ1-5; possibly TRBD1 for D (5 bases). The CDR3 covers 15 residues. CDR1 and CDR2 from the germline V gene are MDHEN and SYDVKM. V gave up 3 bases and J gave up 2 bases, with 11 bases separating them. CDR3 residues: CASSFSQGGNQPQHF. In DNA, the CDR3 is TGTGCCAGCAGTTTTAGCCAGGGTGGCAATCAGCCCCAGCATTTT.

The V gene is TRBV5-8, the J gene TRBJ2-2; no reliable D call. Trimming left V 1 base short and J 5 bases short, with 12 bases between. Per the germline V gene, CDR1 is SGHTS and CDR2 is YDEGEE. This CDR3 spans 15 amino acids. The CDR3 coding sequence is TGTGCCAGCAGCTTGCGGATTGGGGTAACCGGGGAGCTGTTTTTT. Protein: CASSLRIGVTGELFF.

This clone was picked up a small number of times. CDR3 residues: CATSRGASATGETQYF. DNA of the CDR3: TGTGCCACCAGCAGAGGGGCTAGCGCTACGGGGGAGACCCAGTACTTC. This chain connects TRBV15 to TRBJ2-5, with D perhaps matching TRBD2 (6 bases). The germline V gene has CDR1 LNHNV and CDR2 YYDKDF (reference sequence). V shed 1 base and J shed 5 bases, with 17 bases lying between them. This CDR3 has 16 residues.

The chain couples TRBV6-6 to TRBJ2-7; a weak D match, TRBD1 (6 bases). The germline gives CDR1 MNHNY, CDR2 SVGAGI (reference sequence). V was trimmed by 5 bases and J by 2 bases, leaving 16 bases between them. The CDR3 is 15 residues long. The DNA for the CDR3 is TGTGCCAGCAGTAGATACAGTCAGGGGACCTACGAGCAGTACTTC. It yields the protein CASSRYSQGTYEQYF.

The V gene is TRBV11-3, the J gene TRBJ2-3, with a tentative D call TRBD2 (7 bases). V was pared by 6 bases and J by 6 bases, with 16 bases between. The CDR3 sequence is 14 residues long. Germline V CDR1 and CDR2: SGHNT, YENEEA. Here the CDR3 reads CASSRGAPTDTQYF. In DNA form, the CDR3 reads TGTGCCAGCAGTCGGGGGGCCCCAACCGATACGCAGTATTTT. Full variable domain (rest looked up from reference TRBV11-3 and TRBJ2-3): EAGVVQSPRYKIIEKKQPVAFWCNPISGHNTLYWYLQNLGQGPELLIRYENEEAVDDSQLPKDRFSAERLKGVDSTLKIQPAELGDSAVYLCASSRGAPTDTQYFGPGTRLTVL.

This chain joins TRBV13 and TRBJ2-3; possible D gene TRBD2, 6 bases. Trimming took off 1 base at V and 6 bases at J, with 14 bases between the two ends. The CDR3 is 15 residues long. Germline V lookup: CDR1 PRHDT, CDR2 FYEKMQ (reference sequence). The CDR3 is CASSLEGRRGDTQYF. The CDR3 DNA sequence: TGTGCCAGCAGCTTAGAGGGGAGGAGGGGCGATACGCAGTATTTT.

This chain joins TRBV13 and TRBJ1-1, with 10 bases that match TRBD1. Germline V gene lookup returns CDR1 PRHDT and CDR2 FYEKMQ (reference sequence). This CDR3 is built from 16 residues. J gave up 1 base and V 0 bases, and 2 bases lay outside the gene matches. CDR3 coding DNA: TGTGCCAGCAGCTTAGGGACAGGGGGCCAGAACACTGAAGCTTTCTTT. This translates into CASSLGTGGQNTEAFF.

This chain links TRBV6-1 with TRBJ2-7; D might be TRBD2 (6 bases). The CDR3 runs 13 residues. V gave up 8 bases and J gave up 0 bases, with 11 bases separating them. Germline V CDR1 and CDR2: MNHNS, SASEGT. The CDR3 protein is CASQGGDSYEQYF. CDR3 sequence (DNA): TGTGCCAGCCAGGGAGGCGACTCCTACGAGCAGTACTTC.

The chain combines TRBV5-4 with TRBJ2-7; 7 bases agree with TRBD1. V lost 4 bases to trimming and J lost 3 bases; unmatched junction nucleotides: 7. The germline V gene encodes CDR1 SGHNT and CDR2 YYREEE (reference sequence). The CDR3 extends over 14 amino acids. CDR3: CASSPDRNDYEQYF. In DNA form, the CDR3 reads TGTGCCAGCAGCCCGGACAGGAATGACTACGAGCAGTACTTC.

The chain couples TRBV28 to TRBJ1-4; 11 nucleotides align to TRBD1. The germline V gene has CDR1 MDHEN and CDR2 SYDVKM. Germline trimming cut 3 bases from V and 8 bases from J; bases unmatched to any gene: 5. CDR3 size: 15 residues. The CDR3 is CASSLNRDRGEKLFF. CDR3 bases: TGTGCCAGCAGTTTGAACCGGGACAGGGGGGAAAAACTGTTTTTT.

The chain carries TRBV5-1 and TRBJ2-6, with unresolved D. Per the germline V gene, CDR1 is SGHRS and CDR2 is YFSETQ. The CDR3 loop spans 14 amino acids. V lost 0 bases and J lost 4, with 5 bases in between. Here the CDR3 reads CASSLEVGANVLTF. The CDR3 DNA follows: TGCGCCAGCAGCTTGGAAGTCGGGGCCAACGTCCTGACTTTC.

The chain is built from TRBV21-1 and TRBJ2-3; no DNA check was done on the table's D call, TRBD1. TRBV21-1 is an annotated pseudogene. The CDR3 is 18 amino acids. In DNA, the CDR3 is TGTGCCAGCAGCAAGTCCCCCCACAGGGCACCTAGCACAGATACGCAGTATTTT. It is translated as CASSKSPHRAPSTDTQYF.

This clone was seen just once. This chain joins TRBV5-6 and TRBJ1-3; D is ambiguous. The V gene's germline CDR1 is SGHDT and CDR2 YYEEEE. V shed 0 bases and J shed 3 bases, with 4 bases lying between them. CDR3 size: 13 residues. The CDR3 is CASSLGGGNTIYF. In DNA form, the CDR3 reads TGTGCCAGCAGCTTGGGGGGTGGAAACACCATATATTTT.

The CDR3 region is CASSLAGRTDTQYF. DNA for the CDR3: TGTGCCAGCAGCTTAGCAGGACGCACAGATACGCAGTATTTT. V is TRBV7-2 and J is TRBJ2-3; no reliable D call. Germline assignment: CDR1 SGHTA and CDR2 FQGNSA. V lost 0 bases and J 1 base, leaving 5 bases between the germline ends. The CDR3 runs to 14 residues.

V is TRBV5-3 and J is TRBJ1-2; D gene unclear. TRBV5-3 is marked as an open reading frame, function uncertain. The CDR3 length is 17 residues. With 2 bases removed from V and 1 base from J, the gap between germline ends came to 18 bases. In DNA form, the CDR3 reads TGTGCCAGAAGCTTAGACCCTCACAAATCCTGTAACTATGGCTACACCTTC. Its translation: CARSLDPHKSCNYGYTF.

In this sample, this clone turned up a few times. V and J are TRBV7-2 and TRBJ1-2, with D possibly matching TRBD1 (5 bases). The germline gives CDR1 SGHTA, CDR2 FQGNSA. Trimming took 0 bases from V and 2 from J, leaving 10 bases between them. This CDR3 contains 15 residues. CDR3 coding DNA: TGTGCCAGCAGCTTAGCGATGGGACTCAACTATGGCTACACCTTC. It codes for CASSLAMGLNYGYTF.

This clone was seen only a few times. The J gene is TRBJ2-1, the V gene TRBV5-8, with D tentatively TRBD2 (5 bases). The V gene lost 0 bases and the J gene lost 0 bases, with 7 bases spanning the gap. CDR1 is SGHTS and CDR2 is YDEGEE in the germline V gene. The CDR3 has 15 amino acids. The CDR3 coding sequence is TGTGCCAGCAGCTTGGCAAGCGGCTCCTACAATGAGCAGTTCTTC. Protein: CASSLASGSYNEQFF.

The chain joins TRBV19 to TRBJ1-2; D not resolved. The V gene lost 7 bases and the J gene lost 8 bases, with 11 bases spanning the gap. The CDR3 is 11 residues long. CDR1 LNHDA and CDR2 SQIVND come from the germline V gene (reference sequence). DNA for the CDR3: TGTGCCAGTACCCCGGGTAAGGGCTACACCTTC. As protein: CASTPGKGYTF. Complete variable domain (other parts from reference TRBV19 and TRBJ1-2): DGGITQSPKYLFRKEGQNVTLSCEQNLNHDAMYWYRQDPGQGLRLIYYSQIVNDFQKGDIAEGYSVSREKKESFPLTVTSAQKNPTAFYLCASTPGKGYTFGSGTRLTVV.